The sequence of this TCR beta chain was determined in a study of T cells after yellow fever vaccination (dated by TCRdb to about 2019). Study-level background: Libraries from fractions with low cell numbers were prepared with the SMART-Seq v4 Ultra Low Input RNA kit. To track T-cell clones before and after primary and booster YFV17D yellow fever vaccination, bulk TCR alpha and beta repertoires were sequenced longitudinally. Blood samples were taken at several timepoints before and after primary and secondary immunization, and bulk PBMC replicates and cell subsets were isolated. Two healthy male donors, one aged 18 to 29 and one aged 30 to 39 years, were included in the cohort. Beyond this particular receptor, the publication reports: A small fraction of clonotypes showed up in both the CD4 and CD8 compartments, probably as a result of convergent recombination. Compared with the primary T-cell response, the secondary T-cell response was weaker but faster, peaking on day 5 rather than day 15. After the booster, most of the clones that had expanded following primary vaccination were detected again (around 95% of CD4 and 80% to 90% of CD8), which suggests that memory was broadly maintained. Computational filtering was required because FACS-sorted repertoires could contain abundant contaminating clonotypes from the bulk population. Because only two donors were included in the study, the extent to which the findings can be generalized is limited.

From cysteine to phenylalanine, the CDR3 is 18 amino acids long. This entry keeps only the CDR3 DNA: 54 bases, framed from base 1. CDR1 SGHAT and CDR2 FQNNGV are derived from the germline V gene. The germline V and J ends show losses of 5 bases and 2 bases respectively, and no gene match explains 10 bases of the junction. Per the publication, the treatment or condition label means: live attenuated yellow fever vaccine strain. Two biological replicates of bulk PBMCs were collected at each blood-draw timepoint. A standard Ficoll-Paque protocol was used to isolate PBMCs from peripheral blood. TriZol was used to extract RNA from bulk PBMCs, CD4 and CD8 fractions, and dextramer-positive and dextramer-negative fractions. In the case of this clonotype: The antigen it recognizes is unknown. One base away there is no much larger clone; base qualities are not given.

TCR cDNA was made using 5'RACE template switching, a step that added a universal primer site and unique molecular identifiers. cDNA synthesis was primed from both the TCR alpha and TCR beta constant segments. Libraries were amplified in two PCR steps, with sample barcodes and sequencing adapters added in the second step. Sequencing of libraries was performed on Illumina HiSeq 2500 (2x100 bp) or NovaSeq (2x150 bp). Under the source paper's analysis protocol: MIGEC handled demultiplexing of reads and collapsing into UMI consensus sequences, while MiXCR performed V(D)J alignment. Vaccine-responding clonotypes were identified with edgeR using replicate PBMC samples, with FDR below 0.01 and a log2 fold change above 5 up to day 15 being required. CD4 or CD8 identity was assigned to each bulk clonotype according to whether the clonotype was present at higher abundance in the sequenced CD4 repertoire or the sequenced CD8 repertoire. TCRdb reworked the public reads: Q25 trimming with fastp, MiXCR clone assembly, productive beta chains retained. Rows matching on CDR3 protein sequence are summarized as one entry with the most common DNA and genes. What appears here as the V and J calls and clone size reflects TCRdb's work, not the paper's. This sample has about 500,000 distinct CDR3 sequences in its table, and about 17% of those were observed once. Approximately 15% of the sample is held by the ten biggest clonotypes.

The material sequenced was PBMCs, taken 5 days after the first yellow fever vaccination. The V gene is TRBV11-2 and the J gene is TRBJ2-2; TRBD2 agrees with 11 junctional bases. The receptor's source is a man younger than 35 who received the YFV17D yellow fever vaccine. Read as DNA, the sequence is TGTGCCAGCAGCCCCCGGGTAGCGGGGGGGCCTAACACCGGGGAGCTGTTTTTT. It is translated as CASSPRVAGGPNTGELFF.